These T cell receptor beta chains were read from a single sample in a study of T cells after yellow fever vaccination. TCRdb analysed the 5' RACE reads with MiXCR anew, one entry per CDR3 protein. The data hold some 390,000 distinct CDR3 sequences, with roughly a sixth observed a single time. The specimen comprised PBMCs, sampled before the yellow fever booster vaccination. All receptors derive from a man younger than 35 who received the YFV17D yellow fever vaccine. Both conserved end residues are part of each CDR3. The order of the fields is V gene, D gene, J gene, clone size, CDR3 DNA, CDR3 protein. The D gene is left open where the match is weak. Only some rows state a clone size, as once, few, many or a class for expanded clones.

V gene: TRBV7-3; D gene: TRBD1; J gene: TRBJ2-4; clone size: -; CDR3 DNA: TGTGCCAGCAGCAAGGACAGGGGAGACATTCAGTACTTC; CDR3 protein: CASSKDRGDIQYF
V gene: TRBV7-2; D gene: -; J gene: TRBJ2-3; clone size: -; CDR3 DNA: TGTGCCAGCAGCTTAGGGTCTCCCACAGGGCCCCCCACAGATACGCAGTATTTT; CDR3 protein: CASSLGSPTGPPTDTQYF
V gene: TRBV7-6; D gene: -; J gene: TRBJ2-3; clone size: -; CDR3 DNA: TGTGCCAGCAGCCACCTAACAGATACGCAGTATTTT; CDR3 protein: CASSHLTDTQYF
V gene: TRBV7-9; D gene: TRBD2; J gene: TRBJ2-1; clone size: few; CDR3 DNA: TGTGCCAGCAGCCGGACTAGCGGGGGGCCCTCCTACAATGAGCAGTTCTTC; CDR3 protein: CASSRTSGGPSYNEQFF
V gene: TRBV20-1; D gene: TRBD1; J gene: TRBJ1-5; clone size: few; CDR3 DNA: TGCAGTGCCCAGACCTCAACAGGGGGCGGGCAGCCCCAGCATTTT; CDR3 protein: CSAQTSTGGGQPQHF
V gene: TRBV6-6; D gene: TRBD1; J gene: TRBJ2-7; clone size: -; CDR3 DNA: TGTGCCAGCAGCCACGGACAGGGGACCTACGAGCAGTACTTC; CDR3 protein: CASSHGQGTYEQYF
V gene: TRBV12-3/TRBV12-4; D gene: -; J gene: TRBJ2-2; clone size: -; CDR3 DNA: TGTGCCAGCAGTTTTTTGACTGCCGTGAACACCGGGGAGCTGTTTTTT; CDR3 protein: CASSFLTAVNTGELFF
V gene: TRBV12-3/TRBV12-4; D gene: TRBD1; J gene: TRBJ2-5; clone size: -; CDR3 DNA: TGTGCCAGCAGGGGAGCGGGACAGGGGCAAGAGACCCAGTACTTC; CDR3 protein: CASRGAGQGQETQYF
V gene: TRBV5-1; D gene: -; J gene: TRBJ2-2; clone size: few; CDR3 DNA: TGCGCCAGCAGCCGGGCGCGGGGCGAAAACACCGGGGAGCTGTTTTTT; CDR3 protein: CASSRARGENTGELFF
V gene: TRBV5-1; D gene: -; J gene: TRBJ1-1; clone size: -; CDR3 DNA: TGCGCCAGCAGCTTGGTAGAGGGAGGGGACACTGAAGCTTTCTTT; CDR3 protein: CASSLVEGGDTEAFF
V gene: TRBV5-1; D gene: TRBD1; J gene: TRBJ2-5; clone size: once; CDR3 DNA: TGCGCCAGCAGCCCCCGGGACAGTTCAGAGACCCAGTACTTC; CDR3 protein: CASSPRDSSETQYF
V gene: TRBV6-1; D gene: -; J gene: TRBJ2-3; clone size: once; CDR3 DNA: TGTGCCAGCAGTTGGGACATGACAGATACGCAGTATTTT; CDR3 protein: CASSWDMTDTQYF
V gene: TRBV6-5; D gene: TRBD1; J gene: TRBJ1-1; clone size: -; CDR3 DNA: TGTGCCAGCAGTTACTTCGGACAGGCCCGGGACACTGAAGCTTTCTTT; CDR3 protein: CASSYFGQARDTEAFF
V gene: TRBV24-1; D gene: TRBD1; J gene: TRBJ2-1; clone size: many; CDR3 DNA: TGTGCCACCAGTGATCCGGGACAGGGTGAGAATGAGCAGTTCTTC; CDR3 protein: CATSDPGQGENEQFF
V gene: TRBV3-1; D gene: TRBD2; J gene: TRBJ2-1; clone size: few; CDR3 DNA: TGTGCCAGCAGCCCTCTAGCGGGGGGGAGCTCCTACAATGAGCAGTTCTTC; CDR3 protein: CASSPLAGGSSYNEQFF
V gene: TRBV4-3; D gene: -; J gene: TRBJ2-5; clone size: -; CDR3 DNA: TGCGCCAGCAGCCAAGATTGGGGGCGGGGGAAAGAGACCCAGTACTTC; CDR3 protein: CASSQDWGRGKETQYF
V gene: TRBV4-3; D gene: -; J gene: TRBJ1-2; clone size: -; CDR3 DNA: TGCGCCAGCAGCCAAGGGGCAGGATCTTCTTATGGCTACACCTTC; CDR3 protein: CASSQGAGSSYGYTF
V gene: TRBV12-3/TRBV12-4; D gene: -; J gene: TRBJ1-4; clone size: -; CDR3 DNA: TGTGCCAGCAGCCCCGGGTGGGGGGCCACTAATGAAAAACTGTTTTTT; CDR3 protein: CASSPGWGATNEKLFF
V gene: TRBV6-1; D gene: TRBD2; J gene: TRBJ2-6; clone size: -; CDR3 DNA: TGTGCCAGCAGTGACCCCCAGGCTAGCGGGGGCCCCTCTGGGGCCAACGTCCTGACTTTC; CDR3 protein: CASSDPQASGGPSGANVLTF
V gene: TRBV9; D gene: -; J gene: TRBJ2-2; clone size: -; CDR3 DNA: TGTGCCAGCAGCGTAGGGGGACTGAACACCGGGGAGCTGTTTTTT; CDR3 protein: CASSVGGLNTGELFF
V gene: TRBV4-2; D gene: -; J gene: TRBJ2-2; clone size: few; CDR3 DNA: TGTGCCAGCAGCCAAGATGGGGTTGACGGGGAGCTGTTTTTT; CDR3 protein: CASSQDGVDGELFF
V gene: TRBV20-1; D gene: TRBD1; J gene: TRBJ2-5; clone size: few; CDR3 DNA: TGCAGTGCTAGTATTAATGGGGACAGGGGCCCCGAGACCCAGTACTTC; CDR3 protein: CSASINGDRGPETQYF
V gene: TRBV18; D gene: -; J gene: TRBJ2-1; clone size: few; CDR3 DNA: TGTGCCAGCTCACCACCGCGGAGGAGCTCCTACAATGAGCAGTTCTTC; CDR3 protein: CASSPPRRSSYNEQFF
V gene: TRBV6-5; D gene: -; J gene: TRBJ2-6; clone size: few; CDR3 DNA: TGTGCCAGCAGTTACTCGGCCAGGGCTGGGGCCAACGTCCTGACTTTC; CDR3 protein: CASSYSARAGANVLTF
V gene: TRBV20-1; D gene: TRBD1; J gene: TRBJ2-1; clone size: -; CDR3 DNA: TGCAGTGGCAGCCGGGACAGGGTCTACAATGAGCAGTTCTTC; CDR3 protein: CSGSRDRVYNEQFF
V gene: TRBV12-5; D gene: -; J gene: TRBJ2-2; clone size: -; CDR3 DNA: TGTGCTAGTGGTTTGGTAGTGGGGACAACCGGGGAGCTGTTTTTT; CDR3 protein: CASGLVVGTTGELFF
V gene: TRBV29-1; D gene: TRBD2; J gene: TRBJ2-4; clone size: many; CDR3 DNA: TGCAGCGTGCAAGGACTAGCGGGGTCCAAAAACATTCAGTACTTC; CDR3 protein: CSVQGLAGSKNIQYF
V gene: TRBV6-2/TRBV6-3; D gene: TRBD1; J gene: TRBJ1-2; clone size: few; CDR3 DNA: TGTGCCAGCAGGCCCCCGGTCGGGACAGCCGATAACTATGGCTACACCTTC; CDR3 protein: CASRPPVGTADNYGYTF
V gene: TRBV28; D gene: -; J gene: TRBJ1-4; clone size: few; CDR3 DNA: TGTGCCAGCAGTTCCTTACCCGCAACTAATGAAAAACTGTTTTTT; CDR3 protein: CASSSLPATNEKLFF
V gene: TRBV7-6; D gene: -; J gene: TRBJ1-1; clone size: -; CDR3 DNA: TGTGCCAGCAGCCCCATAACAGAGAACACTGAAGCTTTCTTT; CDR3 protein: CASSPITENTEAFF
V gene: TRBV7-9; D gene: -; J gene: TRBJ2-7; clone size: -; CDR3 DNA: TGTGCCAGCAGCTTAGTGTCCGGGGACGAGCAGTACTTC; CDR3 protein: CASSLVSGDEQYF
V gene: TRBV5-6; D gene: TRBD2; J gene: TRBJ2-3; clone size: few; CDR3 DNA: TGTGCCAGCAGCCAGCTAGCGGTTAGCACAGATACGCAGTATTTT; CDR3 protein: CASSQLAVSTDTQYF
V gene: TRBV20-1; D gene: -; J gene: TRBJ1-2; clone size: -; CDR3 DNA: TGCAGTGCTAGAGGGCAGAAAATTGGCTACACCTTC; CDR3 protein: CSARGQKIGYTF
V gene: TRBV7-9; D gene: -; J gene: TRBJ1-1; clone size: few; CDR3 DNA: TGTGCCAGCAGCTTAGGGGGTTCTGCTGAAGCTTTCTTT; CDR3 protein: CASSLGGSAEAFF
V gene: TRBV30; D gene: -; J gene: TRBJ2-1; clone size: -; CDR3 DNA: TGTGCCTGGAGTGTACGTCCGGGGGTTGAGCAGTTCTTC; CDR3 protein: CAWSVRPGVEQFF
V gene: TRBV27; D gene: -; J gene: TRBJ2-7; clone size: -; CDR3 DNA: TGTGCCAGCAGTTTTCAGGGCTCCTACGAGCAGTACTTC; CDR3 protein: CASSFQGSYEQYF